The rows below give T cell receptor beta chains drawn from one sample of a study of CD8 T cells in ankylosing spondylitis. Each CDR3 protein is one row after TCRdb ran MiXCR on the 5' RACE reads. The profile shows 250,000 or so distinct CDR3 sequences, 24% of them singletons. Specimen: blood, either unsorted or a sorted T cell fraction (not recorded which). These TCRs come from a male donor with ankylosing spondylitis or in good health (not recorded which). Both conserved end residues are trimmed from each CDR3. D genes are given only for firm matches.

CDR3: ASSRLSNGYT
D: .
V: TRBV12-3/TRBV12-4
J: TRBJ1-2
length: 10

CDR3: ASSSPRGGLPGTQY
D: TRBD2
V: TRBV7-2
J: TRBJ2-3
length: 14

CDR3: SAGGGHGELF
D: TRBD2
V: TRBV20-1
J: TRBJ2-2
length: 10

CDR3: ASSPRTSYEQY
D: .
V: TRBV12-3/TRBV12-4
J: TRBJ2-7
length: 11

CDR3: ASSIGELGTEAF
D: .
V: TRBV10-2
J: TRBJ1-1
length: 12

CDR3: ASSFEGGVNTEAF
D: .
V: TRBV7-3
J: TRBJ1-1
length: 13

CDR3: ASSWAGTGGYEQY
D: TRBD1
V: TRBV5-1
J: TRBJ2-7
length: 13

CDR3: SARPFTETQY
D: .
V: TRBV20-1
J: TRBJ2-5
length: 10

CDR3: SARRTLNTEAF
D: .
V: TRBV20-1
J: TRBJ1-1
length: 11

CDR3: ASSSEWGEQF
D: .
V: TRBV6-5
J: TRBJ2-1
length: 10

CDR3: ASSGTGRGEAF
D: TRBD1
V: TRBV2
J: TRBJ1-1
length: 11

CDR3: ASSTGRQETQY
D: .
V: TRBV7-2
J: TRBJ2-5
length: 11

CDR3: ATRATGDRETQY
D: TRBD1
V: TRBV24-1
J: TRBJ2-5
length: 12

CDR3: SARGGLAGGDPNEQF
D: TRBD2
V: TRBV20-1
J: TRBJ2-1
length: 15

CDR3: ASGRGGKGTEAF
D: TRBD1
V: TRBV12-3/TRBV12-4
J: TRBJ1-1
length: 12

CDR3: ASSIRQGPSTDTQY
D: TRBD1
V: TRBV9
J: TRBJ2-3
length: 14

CDR3: ASSRYRDRTNEKLF
D: .
V: TRBV12-3/TRBV12-4
J: TRBJ1-4
length: 14

CDR3: AISEINYEQY
D: .
V: TRBV10-3
J: TRBJ2-7
length: 10

CDR3: SARGGTTNYGYT
D: .
V: TRBV20-1
J: TRBJ1-2
length: 12

CDR3: ASSDRASSGNTIY
D: .
V: TRBV3-1
J: TRBJ1-3
length: 13

CDR3: ASSYGESNSGNTIY
D: .
V: TRBV6-5
J: TRBJ1-3
length: 14

CDR3: SVGTGDGYT
D: TRBD1
V: TRBV29-1
J: TRBJ1-2
length: 9

CDR3: SVEDRGNEKLF
D: .
V: TRBV29-1
J: TRBJ1-4
length: 11

CDR3: ASSQDMTVVTEAF
D: .
V: TRBV4-1
J: TRBJ1-1
length: 13

CDR3: ASSLAGGGSYEQY
D: TRBD2
V: TRBV12-3/TRBV12-4
J: TRBJ2-7
length: 13

CDR3: SASWAQQGGEKLF
D: .
V: TRBV20-1
J: TRBJ1-4
length: 13

CDR3: ASSEGYRWDTQY
D: .
V: TRBV2
J: TRBJ2-3
length: 12

CDR3: SARRGDRKTYEQY
D: TRBD1
V: TRBV20-1
J: TRBJ2-7
length: 13

CDR3: ASSLLSGSFQPQH
D: .
V: TRBV12-3/TRBV12-4
J: TRBJ1-5
length: 13

CDR3: SVLGQNSQETQY
D: .
V: TRBV29-1
J: TRBJ2-5
length: 12

CDR3: ASSETLSDTQY
D: .
V: TRBV2
J: TRBJ2-3
length: 11

CDR3: SARDQFGGKFETQY
D: .
V: TRBV20-1
J: TRBJ2-5
length: 14